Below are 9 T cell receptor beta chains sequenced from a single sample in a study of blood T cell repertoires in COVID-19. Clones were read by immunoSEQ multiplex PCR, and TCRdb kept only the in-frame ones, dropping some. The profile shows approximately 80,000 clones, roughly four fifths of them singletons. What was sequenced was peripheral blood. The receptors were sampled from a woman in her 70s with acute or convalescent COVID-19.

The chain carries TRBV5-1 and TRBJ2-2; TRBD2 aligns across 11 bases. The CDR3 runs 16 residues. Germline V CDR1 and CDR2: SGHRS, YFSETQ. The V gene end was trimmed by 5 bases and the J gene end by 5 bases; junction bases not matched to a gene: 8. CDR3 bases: TGCGCCAGCAGAGCTAGCGGGGGGCCGGATACCGGGGAGCTGTTTTTT. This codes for CASRASGGPDTGELFF.

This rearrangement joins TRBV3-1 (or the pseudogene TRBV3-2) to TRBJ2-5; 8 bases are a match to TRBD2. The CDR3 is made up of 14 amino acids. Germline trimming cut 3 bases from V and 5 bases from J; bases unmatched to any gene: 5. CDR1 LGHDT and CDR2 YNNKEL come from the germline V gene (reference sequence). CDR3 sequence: CASSQDSGKETQYF. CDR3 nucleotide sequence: TGTGCCAGCAGCCAGGATAGCGGGAAGGAGACCCAGTACTTC.

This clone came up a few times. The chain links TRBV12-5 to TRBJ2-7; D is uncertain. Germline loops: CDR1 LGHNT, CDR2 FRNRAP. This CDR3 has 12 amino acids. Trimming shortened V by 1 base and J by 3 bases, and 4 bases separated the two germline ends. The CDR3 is CASGLGSYEQYF. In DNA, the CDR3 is TGTGCTAGTGGTTTGGGGAGCTACGAGCAGTACTTC.

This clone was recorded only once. The CDR3 here is CASKSQPGTEAFF. The CDR3 region has the DNA TGTGCCAGCAAATCACAACCGGGGACTGAAGCTTTCTTT. V gene TRBV6-4 combines with J gene TRBJ1-1; D is unresolved. The CDR3 spans 13 residues. CDR1 MRHNA and CDR2 SNTAGT come from the germline V gene. The V and J ends lost 7 bases and 5 bases respectively, with 14 bases between them.

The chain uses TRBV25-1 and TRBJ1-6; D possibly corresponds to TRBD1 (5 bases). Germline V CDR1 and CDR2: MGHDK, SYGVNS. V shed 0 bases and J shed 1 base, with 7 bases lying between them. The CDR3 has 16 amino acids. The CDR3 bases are TGTGCCAGCAGTGAATACTCAGGGTCCTATAATTCACCCCTCCACTTT. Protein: CASSEYSGSYNSPLHF.

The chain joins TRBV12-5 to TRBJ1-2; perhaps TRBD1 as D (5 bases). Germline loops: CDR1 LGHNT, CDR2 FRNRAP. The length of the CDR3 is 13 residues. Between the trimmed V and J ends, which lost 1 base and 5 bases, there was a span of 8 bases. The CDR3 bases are TGTGCTAGTGGTTTGGGTCAGGGTTATGGCTACACCTTC. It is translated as CASGLGQGYGYTF.

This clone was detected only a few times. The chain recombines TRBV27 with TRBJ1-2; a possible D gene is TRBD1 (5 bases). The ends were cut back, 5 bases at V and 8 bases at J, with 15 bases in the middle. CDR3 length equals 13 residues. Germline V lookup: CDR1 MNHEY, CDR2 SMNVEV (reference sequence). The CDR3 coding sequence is TGTGCCAGCAGTCTAAATGACGGGGGAGGCTACACCTTC. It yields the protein CASSLNDGGGYTF.

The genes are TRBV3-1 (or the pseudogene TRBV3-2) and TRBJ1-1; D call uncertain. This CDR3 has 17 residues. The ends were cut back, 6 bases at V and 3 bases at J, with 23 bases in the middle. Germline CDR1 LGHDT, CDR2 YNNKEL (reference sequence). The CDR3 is CASSGSLGNGLDTEAFF. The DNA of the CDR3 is TGTGCCAGCAGTGGGTCACTAGGGAACGGTCTTGACACTGAAGCTTTCTTT.

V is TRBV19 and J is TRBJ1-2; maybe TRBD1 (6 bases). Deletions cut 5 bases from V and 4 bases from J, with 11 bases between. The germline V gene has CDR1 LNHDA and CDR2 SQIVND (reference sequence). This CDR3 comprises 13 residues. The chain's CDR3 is CASSFWGLYGYTF. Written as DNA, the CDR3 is TGTGCCAGTAGTTTTTGGGGGCTCTATGGCTACACCTTC.